The rows below give T cell receptor beta chains drawn from one sample of a study of blood T cell repertoires in COVID-19. Generated by immunoSEQ multiplex PCR, the TCRdb table keeps only in-frame clones and is missing some. This table holds 30,000 or so clones, around 87% found once. The source material was peripheral blood. These receptors all come from a man in his 60s with active COVID-19. Both conserved end residues are part of each CDR3.

CDR3 length	V gene	J gene	CDR3 protein
15	TRBV6-5	TRBJ1-6	CASSYRTGYNSPLHF
13	TRBV7-9	TRBJ2-1	CASSSGRRNEQFF
15	TRBV11-2	TRBJ1-2	CASSLEASSNYGYTF
15	TRBV7-2	TRBJ2-7	CAGSPSTGEQYEQYF
15	TRBV7-7	TRBJ2-3	CASSLGGSYTDTQYF
12	TRBV6-1	TRBJ1-2	CASSEGGVGYTF
15	TRBV19	TRBJ2-3	CASSTRDRVVDTQYF
14	TRBV7-2	TRBJ2-1	CASTPGTGRDEQFF
14	TRBV11-3	TRBJ2-1	CASSLQASVVEQFF
13	TRBV19	TRBJ1-1	CASRETMNTEAFF
15	TRBV7-9	TRBJ1-2	CASSFLQDRAKGYTF
15	TRBV5-6	TRBJ1-2	CASSLGTDIYYGYTF
15	TRBV11-2	TRBJ2-2	CASSLEATNTGELFF
18	TRBV5-1	TRBJ2-1	CASSLGPQGLSSYNEQFF
15	TRBV6-5	TRBJ2-4	CASSSPSGGGNIQYF
18	TRBV7-6	TRBJ2-2	CASSLALKGRTATGELFF
14	TRBV3-1/TRBV3-2	TRBJ2-1	CASSQSGSDNEQFF
18	TRBV3-1/TRBV3-2	TRBJ2-4	CASSQVGWGGAAKNIQYF
14	TRBV5-4	TRBJ2-7	CASSLFSGSYEQYF
16	TRBV4-1	TRBJ1-2	CASRQVPGNLSYGYTF
16	TRBV4-2	TRBJ1-4	CASSQASATTNEKLFF
13	TRBV12-3/TRBV12-4	TRBJ1-1	CASSLARNTEAFF
18	TRBV7-2	TRBJ2-4	CASSRRQGWQGMRNIQYF
15	TRBV7-6	TRBJ2-5	CASSLGAGDGETQYF
11	TRBV5-4	TRBJ2-1	CASSLEGEQFF
14	TRBV10-3	TRBJ1-5	CAISEAGGIQPQHF
18	TRBV7-9	TRBJ2-3	CASSPGTSGSLTTDTQYF
14	TRBV7-2	TRBJ2-1	CASSPPGSGYEQFF
18	TRBV4-3	TRBJ2-3	CASSQGLAGGHGTDTQYF
13	TRBV11-2	TRBJ2-5	CASSLGGEETQYF
16	TRBV29-1	TRBJ2-1	CSAHQGLAGGYNEQFF
17	TRBV7-2	TRBJ2-3	CASSLTERGAVADTQYF
15	TRBV3-1/TRBV3-2	TRBJ1-2	CASSQDSFSGLGYTF
15	TRBV6-5	TRBJ2-3	CASRRLRDPWDTQYF